The 25 T cell receptor beta chains below all came from one sample that was sequenced in a study of blood T cell repertoires in COVID-19. Generated by immunoSEQ multiplex PCR, the TCRdb table keeps only in-frame clones and is missing some. The repertoire holds tens of thousands of clones, with around 86% as singletons. The source material was peripheral blood. These receptors were taken from a woman older than 75 with acute or convalescent COVID-19.

The V call is TRBV25-1, the J call TRBJ2-1, with 7 bases aligning to TRBD1. Per the germline V gene, CDR1 is MGHDK and CDR2 is SYGVNS. CDR3 length equals 14 residues. V lost 3 bases and J lost 5; bases outside the gene matches: 4. DNA of the CDR3: TGTGCCAGCAGTGAGACAGGGATCCACAATGAGCAGTTCTTC. Translation: CASSETGIHNEQFF.

The chain carries TRBV7-6 and TRBJ2-2, with D hard to call. The germline V gene has CDR1 SGHVS and CDR2 FNYEAQ. CDR3 size: 14 residues. V shed 5 bases and J shed 1 base, with 8 bases lying between them. CDR3 DNA: TGTGCCAGCAGCCCCGACTGGAACACCGGGGAGCTGTTTTTT. It yields the protein CASSPDWNTGELFF.

The chain has TRBV6-5 and TRBJ2-3; D may be TRBD2 (6 bases). V was pared by 0 bases and J by 5 bases, with 15 bases between. Germline values: CDR1 MNHEY, CDR2 SVGAGI. CDR3 length equals 16 residues. The CDR3 bases are TGTGCCAGCAGTTACTCGATAGGACCGGGAGAAGATACGCAGTATTTT. It codes for CASSYSIGPGEDTQYF.

The chain carries TRBV5-1 and TRBJ2-3; TRBD2 might be the D (6 bases). Germline V gene sequence: CDR1 SGHRS, CDR2 YFSETQ. The germline V and J ends were trimmed by 1 base and 3 bases, with 12 bases remaining between them. CDR3 size: 15 residues. In nucleotides, the CDR3 is TGCGCCAGCAGCTTGTCCCTCGGAGGGACAGATACGCAGTATTTT. Protein product: CASSLSLGGTDTQYF.

The rearrangement joins TRBV3-1 (or the pseudogene TRBV3-2) to TRBJ2-1; possible D gene TRBD2, 5 bases. This CDR3 is 13 amino acids long. Trimming stripped 0 bases from V and 9 bases from J, with 9 bases between. The germline V gene has CDR1 LGHDT and CDR2 YNNKEL (reference sequence). CDR3 nucleotides: TGTGCCAGCAGCCAAGATAGAGGGCTTGAGCAGTTCTTC. This codes for CASSQDRGLEQFF.

The chain links TRBV2 to TRBJ2-1, with 11 bases lining up with TRBD2. V lost 8 bases, J lost 10 bases, and 10 bases stayed unmatched. CDR1 is SNHLY and CDR2 is FYNNEI in the germline V gene. The CDR3 extends over 14 amino acids. CDR3 bases: TGTGCCAGCGCCCCGGGACTAGCGGTCGGCGAGCAGTTCTTC. Translating gives CASAPGLAVGEQFF. Variable domain in full (rest from reference TRBV2 and TRBJ2-1): EPEVTQTPSHQVTQMGQEVILRCVPISNHLYFYWYRQILGQKVEFLVSFYNNEISEKSEIFDDQFSVERPDGSNFTLKIRSTKLEDSAMYFCASAPGLAVGEQFFGPGTRLTVL.

This clone came up a few times. At one end the junction does not follow the germline gene, possibly because of a read error. The J gene is TRBJ1-3, the V gene TRBV29-1; TRBD1 agrees at 9 bases. The CDR3 runs to 12 residues. CDR1 is SQVTM, CDR2 ANQGSEA, per germline. In DNA, the CDR3 is TGCAGCGTCCGGGAACCGGGACAGGGACCGGATTTT. Translated, it gives CSVREPGQGPDF.

V and J are TRBV9 and TRBJ1-2; no definite D call. This CDR3 region has 14 residues. The V and J ends lost 3 bases and 4 bases respectively, with 13 bases between them. Germline V gene data show CDR1 as SGDLS and CDR2 as YYNGEE. The CDR3: CASSAPRGAYGYTF. CDR3 nucleotides: TGTGCCAGCAGCGCGCCCCGGGGTGCCTATGGCTACACCTTC.

J is TRBJ2-1 and V is TRBV7-2; 8 bases are a match to TRBD2. Germline-derived CDR1 and CDR2 are SGHTA and FQGNSA. J was trimmed by 4 bases and V by 7 bases; bases with no gene match: 12. The CDR3 runs to 16 residues. The CDR3 protein is CASTSVAGPLYNEQFF. CDR3 bases: TGTGCCAGCACCTCAGTAGCGGGGCCTCTTTACAATGAGCAGTTCTTC.

The chain couples TRBV11-2 to TRBJ1-1; D gene ambiguous. Germline assignment: CDR1 SGHAT and CDR2 FQNNGV. The V gene lost 0 bases and the J gene lost 6 bases, with 8 bases spanning the gap. The CDR3 consists of 13 residues. This CDR3 reads CASSLERSAEAFF. The CDR3 nucleotides read TGTGCCAGCAGCTTAGAAAGAAGCGCTGAAGCTTTCTTT.

This chain links TRBV3-1 (or the pseudogene TRBV3-2) with TRBJ1-1; D call uncertain. The ends were cut back, 2 bases at V and 7 bases at J, with 11 bases in the middle. CDR3 length equals 13 residues. Germline lookup yields CDR1 LGHDT and CDR2 YNNKEL (reference sequence). The CDR3 region is CASSQSAYLEAFF. As DNA, the CDR3 is TGTGCCAGCAGCCAAAGCGCGTACCTTGAAGCTTTCTTT.

The rearrangement joins TRBV7-9 to TRBJ2-7; a possible D gene is TRBD1 (6 bases). The V and J ends lost 1 base and 0 bases respectively, with 10 bases between them. This CDR3 comprises 15 residues. Germline V gives CDR1 SEHNR, CDR2 FQNEAQ (reference sequence). This CDR3 is CASSLDRVSSYEQYF. The CDR3 coding sequence is TGTGCCAGCAGCTTAGACAGGGTCAGCTCCTACGAGCAGTACTTC.

This clone occurred once. The sample contains more than one DNA sequence encoding this CDR3. V and J are TRBV20-1 and TRBJ2-3; the D gene is possibly TRBD2 (6 bases). This CDR3 is 11 amino acids long. Germline V gives CDR1 DFQATT, CDR2 SNEGSKA (reference sequence). Trimming cost V 5 bases and J 4 bases, with 7 bases left between them. Here the CDR3 DNA reads TGCAGTGCTTCGGGGGCAGATACGCAGTATTTT. Protein: CSASGADTQYF.

This chain connects TRBV7-9 to TRBJ2-1; a possible D gene is TRBD2 (5 bases). Germline assignment: CDR1 SEHNR and CDR2 FQNEAQ (reference sequence). The V end was cut by 5 bases, the J end by 4 bases, with 15 bases between. This CDR3 is 15 amino acids long. CDR3 DNA: TGTGCCAGCAGCATCGAGATGCGGGCTTACAATGAGCAGTTCTTC. It codes for CASSIEMRAYNEQFF.

The chain recombines TRBV9 with TRBJ1-4, with D possibly TRBD1 on 6 matching bases. The CDR3 loop spans 15 amino acids. CDR1 SGDLS and CDR2 YYNGEE come from the germline V gene. Trimming shortened V by 0 bases and J by 3 bases, and 9 bases separated the two germline ends. The CDR3 here is CASSVGDTSNEKLFF. CDR3 bases: TGTGCCAGCAGCGTAGGGGACACCTCTAATGAAAAACTGTTTTTT. The full variable domain, with the rest looked up from reference TRBV9 and TRBJ1-4, is DSGVTQTPKHLITATGQRVTLRCSPRSGDLSVYWYQQSLDQGLQFLIQYYNGEERAKGNILERFSAQQFPDLHSELNLSSLELGDSALYFCASSVGDTSNEKLFFGSGTQLSVL.

The CDR3 DNA reads as TGTGCCAGTGGGACAGGGCCGGAGCCCCAGCATTTT. Translating gives CASGTGPEPQHF. V and J are TRBV6-5 and TRBJ1-5, with 9 bases identical to TRBD1. Per the germline V gene, CDR1 is MNHEY and CDR2 is SVGAGI. CDR3 length: 12 amino acids. Trimming took 9 bases from V and 8 from J; bases not matched to a gene: 5.

This chain uses TRBV18 with TRBJ1-1; maybe TRBD1 (6 bases). The V end was cut by 2 bases, the J end by 7 bases, with 8 bases between. This CDR3 comprises 12 residues. The V gene's germline CDR1 is KGHSH and CDR2 LQKENI. The CDR3 coding sequence is TGTGCCAGCTCACCAATGACAGGTGAAGCTTTCTTT. It is translated as CASSPMTGEAFF.

V usage is TRBV7-2 and J usage is TRBJ1-2, with D possibly matching TRBD1 (6 bases). Germline loops: CDR1 SGHTA, CDR2 FQGNSA. Trimming took off 3 bases at V and 4 bases at J, with 15 bases between the two ends. The CDR3 has 15 amino acids. CDR3 nucleotide sequence: TGTGCCAGCAGCTTCTTAAGTCAGGGGTCCTATGGCTACACCTTC. This sequence encodes CASSFLSQGSYGYTF.

This chain connects TRBV7-3 to TRBJ2-7; perhaps TRBD1 as D (6 bases). The CDR3 runs to 15 residues. Germline V CDR1 and CDR2: SGHTA, FQGTGA. V was cut by 2 bases and J by 4 bases, with 15 bases left in between. CDR3 sequence: CASSLADRFIYEQYF. CDR3 sequence (DNA): TGTGCCAGCAGCTTAGCCGACAGGTTTATTTACGAGCAGTACTTC.

The chain links TRBV14 to TRBJ1-4; no clear D. The CDR3 has 13 amino acids. Deletions cut 6 bases from V and 4 bases from J, with 9 bases between. Looked up from germline, CDR1 is SGHDN and CDR2 is FVKESK. CDR3 nucleotide sequence: TGTGCCAGCAGTCTACTAGTTAATGAAAAACTGTTTTTT. It specifies CASSLLVNEKLFF.

The CDR3 here is CSASEGTVSTDTQYF. As DNA, the CDR3 is TGCAGTGCTAGTGAGGGGACAGTCAGCACAGATACGCAGTATTTT. V usage is TRBV20-1 and J usage is TRBJ2-3; 7 positions agree with TRBD1. V lost 3 bases to trimming and J lost 0 bases; unmatched junction nucleotides: 6. This CDR3 spans 15 amino acids. Germline V CDR1 and CDR2: DFQATT, SNEGSKA (reference sequence).

V usage is TRBV9 and J usage is TRBJ2-1; TRBD2 aligns across 8 bases. V was clipped by 0 bases and J by 0 bases; unmatched bases: 2. CDR1 and CDR2 (germline): SGDLS, YYNGEE. The CDR3 runs to 16 residues. The CDR3 nucleotides read TGTGCCAGCAGCGTAGCTAGCGGGCCCTCCTACAATGAGCAGTTCTTC. Translating gives CASSVASGPSYNEQFF.

The chain links TRBV4-2 to TRBJ1-2, with D tentatively TRBD1 (6 bases). Trimming pared 0 bases from V and 1 base from J, leaving 9 bases between. Per germline, CDR1 LGHNA and CDR2 YNFKEQ. There are 15 residues in the CDR3. The CDR3 reads CASSQDGGLNYGYTF. The CDR3 nucleotides read TGTGCCAGCAGCCAAGATGGGGGCCTTAACTATGGCTACACCTTC.

V usage is TRBV3-1 (or the pseudogene TRBV3-2) and J usage is TRBJ1-2; the match to TRBD1 covers 7 bases. V lost 4 bases to trimming and J lost 5 bases; unmatched junction nucleotides: 7. Germline assignment: CDR1 LGHDT and CDR2 YNNKEL (reference sequence). The CDR3 consists of 14 residues. CDR3 protein: CASSPGGQEYGYTF. The CDR3 DNA sequence: TGTGCCAGCAGCCCAGGGGGACAAGAGTATGGCTACACCTTC.

The chain is built from TRBV25-1 and TRBJ1-5; D is perhaps TRBD1 (6 bases). This CDR3 spans 14 amino acids. Germline CDR1 and CDR2: MGHDK and SYGVNS. V was clipped by 6 bases and J by 1 base, with 10 bases between them. CDR3 nucleotides: TGTGCCAGCAGCAATACAGGGAGCAATCAGCCCCAGCATTTT. It encodes CASSNTGSNQPQHF.